One sample yielded the 14 T cell receptor beta chains listed below, sequenced in a study of cytomegalovirus exposure and HLA in healthy donors. PCR amplification relied on 60 Vbeta primers (plus 13 Jbeta primers). Assay used: immunoSEQ multiplex PCR; TCRdb lists only in-frame clones, some missing. Found here are 150,000 to 200,000 clones, around 80% of them singletons; the top ten hold 6.5% to 9%. Sequencing used PBMCs. All receptors derive from a woman in her 40s in good health and CMV-seropositive.

To note about this clone: Other DNA sequences within the sample encode an identical CDR3. The J gene is TRBJ1-3, the V gene TRBV6-1; 7 bases line up with TRBD1. The CDR3 consists of 14 residues. The germline V gene encodes CDR1 MNHNS and CDR2 SASEGT. Losses at the gene ends were 5 bases for V and 0 bases for J; bases not matched to a gene: 1. CDR3 nucleotides: TGTGCCAGCAGTCGGACAGGCTCTGGAAACACCATATATTTT. It is translated as CASSRTGSGNTIYF.

This clone was detected a few times. The V call is TRBV7-2, the J call TRBJ2-3, with D maybe TRBD2 (7 bases). V lost 3 bases to trimming and J lost 1 base, with 11 bases between them. Germline assignment: CDR1 SGHTA and CDR2 FQGNSA. This CDR3 is 15 amino acids long. DNA for the CDR3: TGTGCCAGCAGCTTGGGGGGGGGCCGCACAGATACGCAGTATTTT. As protein: CASSLGGGRTDTQYF.

About this clone itself: A read error may account for a junction end that differs from germline. The chain combines TRBV7-7 with TRBJ2-5; TRBD1 agrees at 9 bases. The germline CDR1 and CDR2 sequences are SSHAT and FNYEAQ (reference sequence). CDR3 size: 17 residues. The CDR3 spells CASSSLRDRETQETQYF. CDR3 nucleotide sequence: TGTGCTAGCAGCTCTCTCCGGGACAGGGAAACCCAAGAGACCCAGTACTTC.

The chain has TRBV2 and TRBJ1-1, with D unclear. This CDR3 contains 12 residues. Trimming removed 1 base at V and 5 bases at J, with 5 bases between. Germline V gene data show CDR1 as SNHLY and CDR2 as FYNNEI. CDR3 loop: CASSEDGTEAFF. The CDR3 nucleotides are TGTGCCAGCAGTGAAGACGGGACTGAAGCTTTCTTT.

This clone occurred a few times. The same CDR3 also results from other DNA sequences found in this sample. This chain joins TRBV20-1 and TRBJ2-5, with D maybe TRBD2 (5 bases). V was trimmed by 5 bases and J by 3 bases, leaving 7 bases between them. Germline loops: CDR1 DFQATT, CDR2 SNEGSKA (reference sequence). The CDR3 is made up of 11 amino acids. Here the CDR3 DNA reads TGCAGTGCTCGAGCGGAAGAGACCCAGTACTTC. It is translated as CSARAEETQYF.

This clone came up once. The chain employs TRBV4-1 and TRBJ1-2, with D perhaps matching TRBD1 (5 bases). Trimming removed 0 bases at V and 5 bases at J, with 16 bases between. The CDR3 runs to 16 residues. CDR1 is MGHRA, CDR2 YSYEKL, per germline. CDR3 in DNA: TGCGCCAGCAGCCAAGAGAAGTCGCTGGGGCTATATGGCTACACCTTC. The encoded protein is CASSQEKSLGLYGYTF.

In this sample, this clone turned up a few times. The chain joins TRBV19 to TRBJ2-5; TRBD1 matches at 10 bases. This CDR3 region has 17 residues. Trimming cost V 5 bases and J 3 bases; bases outside gene matches: 12. The germline CDR1 and CDR2 sequences are LNHDA and SQIVND (reference sequence). Written as DNA, the CDR3 is TGTGCCAGTAGTCCGATGGGACTTGGGACAGGGGAAGAGACCCAGTACTTC. It encodes CASSPMGLGTGEETQYF.

This chain uses TRBV7-6 with TRBJ1-6; D is perhaps TRBD1 (5 bases). The length of the CDR3 is 14 residues. The V gene lost 1 base and the J gene lost 11 bases, with 12 bases spanning the gap. The germline V gene encodes CDR1 SGHVS and CDR2 FNYEAQ. The CDR3 loop is CASSLGGGGAPLHF. CDR3 coding DNA: TGTGCCAGCAGCTTAGGCGGGGGTGGTGCACCCCTCCACTTT.

The chain combines TRBV14 with TRBJ2-5, with a weak D call TRBD1 (6 bases). CDR1 is SGHDN and CDR2 is FVKESK in the germline V gene. Trimming took off 4 bases at V and 5 bases at J, with 20 bases between the two ends. CDR3 size: 16 residues. CDR3 nucleotides: TGTGCCAGCAGCCGATCCAGGGGTCAGGTTTTGGAGACCCAGTACTTC. Residues: CASSRSRGQVLETQYF. The whole variable domain, filled in from reference TRBV14 and TRBJ2-5, reads EAGVTQFPSHSVIEKGQTVTLRCDPISGHDNLYWYRRVMGKEIKFLLHFVKESKQDESGMPNNRFLAERTGGTYSTLKVQPAELEDSGVYFCASSRSRGQVLETQYFGPGTRLLVL.

DNA for the CDR3: TGTGCCAGCTCATGTATGCAGCTTGGGACAGGGAACACTGAAGCTTTCTTT. Its translation is CASSCMQLGTGNTEAFF. The chain couples TRBV18 to TRBJ1-1, with 8 bases lining up with TRBD1. There are 17 residues in the CDR3. Per the germline V gene, CDR1 is KGHSH and CDR2 is LQKENI. J lost 1 base, V lost 5 bases, and 12 bases had no gene match. The full variable domain, in which reference TRBV18 and TRBJ1-1 provide the parts outside the CDR3, is NAGVMQNPRHLVRRRGQEARLRCSPMKGHSHVYWYRQLPEEGLKFMVYLQKENIIDESGMPKERFSAEFPKEGPSILRIQQVVRGDSAAYFCASSCMQLGTGNTEAFFGQGTRLTVV.

J is TRBJ1-1 and V is TRBV29-1; no clear D gene. Germline V gene data show CDR1 as SQVTM and CDR2 as ANQGSEA. V lost 0 bases and J 1 base, leaving 12 bases between the germline ends. There are 15 residues in the CDR3. The chain's CDR3 is CSVEDWAGENTEAFF. The CDR3 coding sequence is TGCAGCGTTGAAGATTGGGCCGGGGAGAACACTGAAGCTTTCTTT.

This chain joins TRBV4-2 and TRBJ1-2, with D tentatively TRBD1 (5 bases). CDR1 is LGHNA, CDR2 YNFKEQ, per germline. The CDR3 loop spans 16 amino acids. V lost 6 bases and J 6 bases, leaving 23 bases between the germline ends. CDR3 in DNA: TGTGCCAGCAGTTTCGGGGCGGGAGACTCCTCGAATGGCTACACCTTC. Amino acids: CASSFGAGDSSNGYTF.

The chain recombines TRBV5-4 with TRBJ2-5; D unresolved. From germline, CDR1 is SGHNT and CDR2 YYREEE (reference sequence). This CDR3 is built from 16 residues. V lost 0 bases and J 1 base, leaving 13 bases between the germline ends. In DNA form, the CDR3 reads TGTGCCAGCAGCTTGGCGCATGGAACGGGCCAAGAGACCCAGTACTTC. Protein sequence: CASSLAHGTGQETQYF.

The V and J genes are TRBV7-9 and TRBJ2-2; no clear D. Germline V gene sequence: CDR1 SEHNR, CDR2 FQNEAQ (reference sequence). V was shortened by 2 bases and J by 6 bases, with 7 bases between the two germline ends. The CDR3 has 13 residues. The chain's CDR3 is CASSLINSGELFF. CDR3 nucleotide sequence: TGTGCCAGCAGCTTAATAAACTCCGGGGAGCTGTTTTTT.